This record covers a single T cell receptor beta chain. TCRdb used MiXCR to reprocess the RT-PCR reads, holding one entry per CDR3 protein. This table holds 150,000 to 250,000 distinct CDR3 sequences, around 41% found once. The record originates from a study of patients and donors after allogeneic stem cell transplantation. This TCR derives from a human donor who was either an allogeneic HSCT recipient or a stem cell or donor lymphocyte infusion donor (not recorded which). It is not recorded whose cells these are; they may come from a transplant donor. Sequencing used blood, either unsorted or a sorted T cell fraction (not recorded which).

In DNA form, the CDR3 reads TGTGCCAGCAGCTCAGGTACTAGCGGGAGGGAGTATAAACCCTACAATGAGCAGTTCTTC. It yields the protein CASSSGTSGREYKPYNEQFF. The chain uses TRBV9 and TRBJ2-1, with 13 bases lining up with TRBD2. This CDR3 spans 20 amino acids. The germline CDR1 and CDR2 sequences are SGDLS and YYNGEE. With 4 bases clipped from V and 2 bases from J, the junction kept 15 bases outside the gene matches.